Below are 3 T cell receptor beta chains sequenced from a single sample in a study of identical twins (TCRdb year 2016). The library was obtained by 5' RACE. Sequencing was carried out with an Illumina HiSeq 2000. TCRdb redid the processing of the public reads, applying fastp at Q25 and MiXCR, and retained in-frame beta chains. All rows with the same CDR3 protein become a single entry with the most common DNA and genes. This sample comprises 1.5 million to 2 million distinct CDR3 sequences, about 32% of them detected only once. The ten largest clonotypes hold approximately 0.25% of the sample. Material: cord blood. All receptors derive from a newborn girl in good health.

This clonotype was counted once. Since no conserved phenylalanine or tryptophan closes the CDR3, a read error is the likely cause. It is unclear where the CDR3 begins or ends on the DNA, so no DNA is shown, and the CDR3 is as TCRdb lists it. The chain recombines TRBV21-1 with TRBJ2-5; the D call of TRBD2 is as the table states it, not checked on the DNA. TRBV21-1 is noted as a pseudogene. A total of 12 residues make up the CDR3, ends included. CDR3 amino acids: CATSGRVETQYL.

On this clonotype itself: One end of the junction fails to match germline, which may point to a read error. This chain links TRBV11-3 with TRBJ2-3, with a weak D call TRBD2 (6 bases). CDR3 length equals 14 residues. Germline CDR1 SGHNT, CDR2 YENEEA. Here the CDR3 DNA reads TGTGCCAGCAGCCCTCGGACTACCACAGATACGCAGTATTTC. This gives the protein CASSPRTTTDTQYF. The variable domain in full, completed from reference TRBV11-3 and TRBJ2-3, reads EAGVVQSPRYKIIEKKQPVAFWCNPISGHNTLYWYLQNLGQGPELLIRYENEEAVDDSQLPKDRFSAERLKGVDSTLKIQPAELGDSAVYLCASSPRTTTDTQYFGPGTRLTVL.

This clonotype was picked up a small number of times. The genes are TRBV20-1 and TRBJ2-1, with 7 nucleotides matching TRBD1. J gave up 4 bases and V 6 bases, and 15 bases lay outside the gene matches. The CDR3 loop spans 16 amino acids. The V gene's germline CDR1 is DFQATT and CDR2 SNEGSKA (reference sequence). The CDR3 DNA follows: TGCAGTGCAACGGGACAGCCGGGAAGATTGTACAATGAGCAGTTCTTC. Protein product: CSATGQPGRLYNEQFF.